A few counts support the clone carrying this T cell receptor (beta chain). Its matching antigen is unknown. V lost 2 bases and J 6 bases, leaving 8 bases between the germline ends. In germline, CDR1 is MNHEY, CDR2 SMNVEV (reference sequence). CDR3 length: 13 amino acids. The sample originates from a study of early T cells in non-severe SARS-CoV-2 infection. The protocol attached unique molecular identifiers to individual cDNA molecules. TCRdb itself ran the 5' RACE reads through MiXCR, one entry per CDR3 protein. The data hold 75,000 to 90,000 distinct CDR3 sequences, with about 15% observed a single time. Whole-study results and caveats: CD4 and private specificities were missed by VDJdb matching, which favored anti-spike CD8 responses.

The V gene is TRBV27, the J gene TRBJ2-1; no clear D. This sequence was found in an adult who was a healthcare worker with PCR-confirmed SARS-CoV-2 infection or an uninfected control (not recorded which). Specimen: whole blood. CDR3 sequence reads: CASSLNVGNEQFF. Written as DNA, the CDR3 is TGTGCCAGCAGTTTAAACGTGGGCAATGAGCAGTTCTTC.